The 32 T cell receptor beta chains below were found in one sample sequenced in a study of cytomegalovirus exposure and HLA in healthy donors. Use of 60 Vbeta and 13 Jbeta primers characterized the PCR. The method was immunoSEQ multiplex PCR; TCRdb's version includes in-frame clones alone and lacks a portion of them. Altogether 180,000 or so clones are present, about 77% being singletons, with the ten largest covering approximately 2.9%. Specimen: PBMCs. The source is a female donor in good health and CMV-seronegative.

The rearrangement links TRBV7-3 to TRBJ1-2, with 8 bases that match TRBD1. CDR1 and CDR2 (germline): SGHTA, FQGTGA. This CDR3 is built from 15 residues. V gave up 5 bases and J gave up 0 bases; unmatched junction bases: 5. As DNA, the CDR3 is TGTGCCAGCAGCCCGCTGACAGGGGCTAACTATGGCTACACCTTC. Translation gives CASSPLTGANYGYTF.

The gene calls are TRBV9 and TRBJ2-7; D is uncertain. The CDR3 has 15 amino acids. CDR1 is SGDLS, CDR2 YYNGEE, per germline. Trimming took off 0 bases at V and 0 bases at J, with 10 bases between the two ends. CDR3 nucleotides: TGTGCCAGCAGCGTAGGGGCAGCTTACTCCTACGAGCAGTACTTC. Protein sequence: CASSVGAAYSYEQYF.

There are a few counts of this clone. The rearrangement joins TRBV7-6 to TRBJ2-1; 11 positions agree with TRBD1. Germline CDR1 and CDR2: SGHVS and FNYEAQ. This CDR3 contains 15 residues. Losses at the gene ends were 5 bases for V and 5 bases for J; bases not matched to a gene: 5. The CDR3 DNA follows: TGTGCCAGCAGCACAGGACAGGGGGCTAACAATGAGCAGTTCTTC. This gives the protein CASSTGQGANNEQFF.

The V and J genes are TRBV28 and TRBJ2-7, with a weak D call TRBD1 (5 bases). The CDR3 covers 14 residues. From germline, CDR1 is MDHEN and CDR2 SYDVKM. Trimming stripped 5 bases from V and 0 bases from J, with 11 bases between. CDR3 coding DNA: TGTGCCAGCAGTCGACAGAGGAGCTCCTACGAGCAGTACTTC. Amino acid sequence: CASSRQRSSYEQYF. Drawing the rest from reference TRBV28 and TRBJ2-7, the complete variable domain is DVKVTQSSRYLVKRTGEKVFLECVQDMDHENMFWYRQDPGLGLRLIYFSYDVKMKEKGDIPEGYSVSREKKERFSLILESASTNQTSMYLCASSRQRSSYEQYFGPGTRLTVT.

The V and J genes are TRBV7-6 and TRBJ1-4; D possibly corresponds to TRBD1 (6 bases). Trimming took 5 bases from V and 7 from J, leaving 17 bases between them. The V gene's germline CDR1 is SGHVS and CDR2 FNYEAQ. CDR3 length: 15 amino acids. The CDR3 DNA sequence: TGTGCCAGCAGCCCCTGGGAACAGGGTAGTGAAAAACTGTTTTTT. Translating gives CASSPWEQGSEKLFF.

The chain carries TRBV11-2 and TRBJ1-4, with 10 bases that match TRBD1. The CDR3 sequence is 15 residues long. The germline V gene has CDR1 SGHAT and CDR2 FQNNGV. Trimming removed 5 bases from V and 5 bases from J; junction bases left unmatched: 5. CDR3 loop: CASSPRDRGNEKLFF. DNA for the CDR3: TGTGCCAGCAGCCCCAGGGACAGGGGAAATGAAAAACTGTTTTTT.

In this sample, this clone turned up a few times. The CDR3 loop reads CASSSNPAAGGSYEQYF. CDR3 in DNA: TGTGCCAGCAGCTCCAACCCGGCAGCGGGGGGTTCCTACGAGCAGTACTTC. The V gene is TRBV14, the J gene TRBJ2-7; 9 positions agree with TRBD2. This CDR3 is built from 17 residues. Germline trimming cut 5 bases from V and 1 base from J; bases unmatched to any gene: 12. Germline V gives CDR1 SGHDN, CDR2 FVKESK. The full variable domain, in which reference TRBV14 and TRBJ2-7 provide the parts outside the CDR3, is EAGVTQFPSHSVIEKGQTVTLRCDPISGHDNLYWYRRVMGKEIKFLLHFVKESKQDESGMPNNRFLAERTGGTYSTLKVQPAELEDSGVYFCASSSNPAAGGSYEQYFGPGTRLTVT.

The gene calls are TRBV6-1 and TRBJ1-1; 8 positions match TRBD1. This CDR3 has 14 amino acids. V was clipped by 5 bases and J by 0 bases; unmatched bases: 2. The V gene's germline CDR1 is MNHNS and CDR2 SASEGT. This CDR3 reads CASSPQGVNTEAFF. In nucleotides, the CDR3 is TGTGCCAGCAGTCCACAGGGGGTGAACACTGAAGCTTTCTTT.

The chain uses TRBV30 and TRBJ2-1, with 7 positions matching TRBD2. Germline CDR1 GTSNPN, CDR2 SVGIG (reference sequence). Trimming at V came to 4 bases and at J to 1 base, leaving 13 bases not matched to a gene. There are 17 residues in the CDR3. CDR3 sequence reads: CAWNPASPSGSYNEQFF. In DNA, the CDR3 is TGTGCCTGGAATCCCGCTAGCCCTAGCGGTTCCTACAATGAGCAGTTCTTC.

This rearrangement joins TRBV7-3 to TRBJ2-1; 8 nucleotides agree with TRBD2. The V gene's germline CDR1 is SGHTA and CDR2 FQGTGA. CDR3 length: 15 amino acids. V was clipped by 5 bases and J by 2 bases; unmatched bases: 5. The CDR3 is CASSRAGATYNEQFF. CDR3 bases: TGTGCCAGCAGCCGAGCGGGAGCTACCTACAATGAGCAGTTCTTC.

V usage is TRBV7-2 and J usage is TRBJ2-7, with 8 bases matching TRBD1. This CDR3 contains 14 residues. The trim removed 5 bases at V and 3 bases at J, leaving 6 bases unmatched. Germline CDR1 and CDR2: SGHTA and FQGNSA. The CDR3 sequence is CASSINRGDYEQYF. CDR3 sequence (DNA): TGTGCCAGCAGCATTAACAGGGGGGACTACGAGCAGTACTTC.

J is TRBJ2-5 and V is TRBV7-2, with TRBD2 as a possible D gene (6 bases). CDR1 SGHTA and CDR2 FQGNSA come from the germline V gene. The ends were cut back, 1 base at V and 5 bases at J, with 17 bases in the middle. The CDR3 totals 16 residues. CDR3 sequence reads: CASSLVVGGVQETQYF. The CDR3, as DNA: TGTGCCAGCAGCTTAGTTGTGGGGGGTGTTCAGGAGACCCAGTACTTC.

The chain is built from TRBV5-6 and TRBJ1-6; weak D call: TRBD1 (5 bases). Per the germline V gene, CDR1 is SGHDT and CDR2 is YYEEEE. This CDR3 contains 14 residues. V lost 1 base to trimming and J lost 10 bases, with 12 bases between them. In nucleotides, the CDR3 is TGTGCCAGCAGCTTGACGCAGGGTGACTCACCCCTCCACTTT. Encoded protein: CASSLTQGDSPLHF.

The rearrangement links TRBV5-4 to TRBJ2-7; weak D call: TRBD1 (5 bases). CDR1 and CDR2 (germline): SGHNT, YYREEE (reference sequence). The CDR3 runs 13 residues. V lost 2 bases and J 0 bases, leaving 6 bases between the germline ends. CDR3 amino acids: CASSLQASYEQYF. In DNA, the CDR3 is TGTGCCAGCAGCTTACAGGCCTCCTACGAGCAGTACTTC.

DNA for the CDR3: TGTGCCACCAGCAGCGGGGTGGAGACTAATGAAAAACTGTTTTTT. Translation gives CATSSGVETNEKLFF. The V call is TRBV15, the J call TRBJ1-4; D is unclear. The CDR3 is 15 amino acids. V lost 3 bases, J lost 2 bases, and 10 bases lay in between. Germline loops: CDR1 LNHNV, CDR2 YYDKDF (reference sequence). Full variable domain (outside the CDR3, taken from reference TRBV15 and TRBJ1-4): DAMVIQNPRYQVTQFGKPVTLSCSQTLNHNVMYWYQQKSSQAPKLLFHYYDKDFNNEADTPDNFQSRRPNTSFCFLDIRSPGLGDTAMYLCATSSGVETNEKLFFGSGTQLSVL.

The chain recombines TRBV27 with TRBJ2-3; D is ambiguous. Germline CDR1 reads MNHEY; CDR2 reads SMNVEV (reference sequence). This CDR3 is built from 12 residues. Trimming stripped 8 bases from V and 2 bases from J, with 8 bases between. The CDR3 spells CASSKNTDTQYF. DNA of the CDR3: TGTGCCAGCTCAAAAAACACAGATACGCAGTATTTT.

The CDR3 DNA is TGTGCCAGCAGTTTTGCCCCCATAGACTATGGCTACACCTTC. Translating gives CASSFAPIDYGYTF. J is TRBJ1-2 and V is TRBV6-6; D ambiguous. V was shortened by 4 bases and J by 3 bases, with 12 bases between the two germline ends. From germline, CDR1 is MNHNY and CDR2 SVGAGI (reference sequence). This CDR3 spans 14 amino acids.

Details on this clone: The sample holds other DNA sequences that translate to the same CDR3. This chain joins TRBV5-6 and TRBJ1-4, with D maybe TRBD1 (5 bases). V was clipped by 8 bases and J by 8 bases, with 22 bases between them. Germline V gene sequence: CDR1 SGHDT, CDR2 YYEEEE. The CDR3 has 15 residues. The CDR3 reads CASSLVGDSGEKLFF. The DNA for the CDR3 is TGTGCCAGTAGTTTGGTAGGTGACAGCGGGGAAAAACTGTTTTTT.

The chain carries TRBV2 and TRBJ2-1, with TRBD1 identical over 8 bases. CDR3 length: 13 residues. Germline loops: CDR1 SNHLY, CDR2 FYNNEI. V trimming: 10 bases; J trimming: 2 bases; junction bases outside the gene matches: 4. The CDR3 coding sequence is TGTGCCACTTCAGGGGGCACCTACAATGAGCAGTTCTTC. Translated, it gives CATSGGTYNEQFF.

The table lists this clone with a few counts. V usage is TRBV29-1 and J usage is TRBJ1-2, with 7 nucleotides matching TRBD1. Trimming cost V 7 bases and J 8 bases; bases outside gene matches: 10. Germline-derived CDR1 and CDR2 are SQVTM and ANQGSEA. The CDR3 is made up of 12 amino acids. Written as DNA, the CDR3 is TGCAGCGCCCCAGGGGGAGGCGAAGGCTACACCTTC. Protein: CSAPGGGEGYTF.

This rearrangement joins TRBV27 to TRBJ1-1, with D unclear. This CDR3 has 14 residues. Deletions cut 3 bases from V and 1 base from J, with 9 bases between. Looked up from germline, CDR1 is MNHEY and CDR2 is SMNVEV (reference sequence). CDR3 residues: CASSFLSGNTEAFF. CDR3 nucleotides: TGTGCCAGCAGTTTTTTATCGGGGAACACTGAAGCTTTCTTT.

V gene TRBV2 combines with J gene TRBJ2-1, with 12 positions matching TRBD1. V shed 4 bases and J 7 bases; nucleotides not matched to a gene: 8. The CDR3 sequence is 16 residues long. The V gene's germline CDR1 is SNHLY and CDR2 FYNNEI. DNA for the CDR3: TGTGCCAGCAGTGGAGAGGGACAGGGGGCCTTGAATGAGCAGTTCTTC. Its protein product is CASSGEGQGALNEQFF. Full variable domain (missing parts from reference TRBV2 and TRBJ2-1): EPEVTQTPSHQVTQMGQEVILRCVPISNHLYFYWYRQILGQKVEFLVSFYNNEISEKSEIFDDQFSVERPDGSNFTLKIRSTKLEDSAMYFCASSGEGQGALNEQFFGPGTRLTVL.

The genes are TRBV28 and TRBJ2-3; 16 bases are shared with TRBD2. CDR3 size: 18 residues. Germline CDR1 MDHEN, CDR2 SYDVKM. The trim removed 6 bases at V and 3 bases at J, leaving 9 bases unmatched. The CDR3 here is CASRPPGLAGGPTDTQYF. DNA for the CDR3: TGTGCCAGCAGACCCCCGGGACTAGCGGGAGGGCCTACAGATACGCAGTATTTT.

The DNA for the CDR3 is TGTGCCAGCAGCTTAGAGCCCCTAAGAGAGCAGTTCTTC. Its translation: CASSLEPLREQFF. This chain connects TRBV11-3 to TRBJ2-1; no clear D gene. Trimming shortened V by 0 bases and J by 10 bases, and 10 bases separated the two germline ends. The CDR3 loop spans 13 amino acids. The germline V gene has CDR1 SGHNT and CDR2 YENEEA.

Here the CDR3 DNA reads TGTGCCAGTAGACTACTAACAGGGACAGGAAACACCATATATTTT. Residues: CASRLLTGTGNTIYF. V and J are TRBV6-1 and TRBJ1-3; D perhaps matches TRBD1 (6 bases). The V and J ends lost 9 bases and 4 bases respectively, with 19 bases between them. The CDR3 spans 15 residues. From germline, CDR1 is MNHNS and CDR2 SASEGT.

With respect to this clone: A read error may account for a junction end that differs from germline. The chain recombines TRBV7-9 with TRBJ1-1; no firm D call. Germline V gives CDR1 SEHNR, CDR2 FQNEAQ (reference sequence). The CDR3 consists of 12 residues. CDR3 amino acids: CSSSRGGTEAFF. CDR3 nucleotide sequence: TGTTCCAGCAGCCGAGGTGGCACTGAAGCTTTCTTT.

This clone was seen only once. The gene calls are TRBV13 and TRBJ2-1, with 7 bases lining up with TRBD2. The length of the CDR3 is 15 residues. The V gene end was trimmed by 4 bases and the J gene end by 3 bases; junction bases not matched to a gene: 6. Per germline, CDR1 PRHDT and CDR2 FYEKMQ (reference sequence). In nucleotides, the CDR3 is TGTGCCAGCAGCTCCCTAGCGGTAGACTACAATGAGCAGTTCTTC. This codes for CASSSLAVDYNEQFF.

The chain joins TRBV27 to TRBJ2-1, with a tentative D call TRBD2 (5 bases). CDR1 is MNHEY, CDR2 SMNVEV, per germline (reference sequence). This CDR3 comprises 14 residues. With 5 bases removed from V and 12 bases from J, the gap between germline ends came to 20 bases. For the CDR3, the DNA is TGTGCCAGCAGTACCGGACTGGCCGGGTTCCGGCAGTTCTTC. It yields the protein CASSTGLAGFRQFF.

This chain's CDR3 is CASSAGQPNYGYTF. The CDR3 nucleotides are TGTGCCAGCAGCGCGGGACAGCCTAACTATGGCTACACCTTC. The chain combines TRBV5-4 with TRBJ1-2; 7 bases are shared with TRBD1. V lost 4 bases to trimming and J lost 0 bases; unmatched junction nucleotides: 3. This CDR3 has 14 amino acids. CDR1 SGHNT and CDR2 YYREEE come from the germline V gene (reference sequence).

The chain links TRBV5-4 to TRBJ2-1; TRBD1 aligns across 8 bases. Germline-derived CDR1 and CDR2 are SGHNT and YYREEE (reference sequence). The CDR3 extends over 15 amino acids. Trimming removed 2 bases from V and 2 bases from J; junction bases left unmatched: 3. The CDR3 is CASSFDRGTYNEQFF. In DNA, the CDR3 is TGTGCCAGCAGCTTTGACAGGGGAACCTACAATGAGCAGTTCTTC.

The chain has TRBV6-6 and TRBJ1-1; 7 bases fit TRBD1. Per the germline V gene, CDR1 is MNHNY and CDR2 is SVGAGI (reference sequence). The CDR3 loop spans 14 amino acids. After removal of 10 bases from V and 0 bases from J, the junction contained 8 bases not matched to a gene. DNA for the CDR3: TGTGCCACGAATTACAGGGGTATGAACACTGAAGCTTTCTTT. This codes for CATNYRGMNTEAFF.

This clone was found once. The chain employs TRBV7-9 and TRBJ2-2; TRBD1 is a possible D gene (7 bases). Germline V gene data show CDR1 as SEHNR and CDR2 as FQNEAQ (reference sequence). This CDR3 spans 17 amino acids. V gave up 5 bases and J gave up 7 bases, with 23 bases separating them. The CDR3 spells CASSPAAGGRYGGELFF. CDR3 nucleotide sequence: TGTGCCAGCAGCCCAGCTGCAGGGGGGAGGTACGGCGGGGAGCTGTTTTTT. The full variable domain, rest sourced from reference TRBV7-9 and TRBJ2-2, is DTGVSQNPRHKITKRGQNVTFRCDPISEHNRLYWYRQTLGQGPEFLTYFQNEAQLEKSRLLSDRFSAERPKGSFSTLEIQRTEQGDSAMYLCASSPAAGGRYGGELFFGEGSRLTVL.